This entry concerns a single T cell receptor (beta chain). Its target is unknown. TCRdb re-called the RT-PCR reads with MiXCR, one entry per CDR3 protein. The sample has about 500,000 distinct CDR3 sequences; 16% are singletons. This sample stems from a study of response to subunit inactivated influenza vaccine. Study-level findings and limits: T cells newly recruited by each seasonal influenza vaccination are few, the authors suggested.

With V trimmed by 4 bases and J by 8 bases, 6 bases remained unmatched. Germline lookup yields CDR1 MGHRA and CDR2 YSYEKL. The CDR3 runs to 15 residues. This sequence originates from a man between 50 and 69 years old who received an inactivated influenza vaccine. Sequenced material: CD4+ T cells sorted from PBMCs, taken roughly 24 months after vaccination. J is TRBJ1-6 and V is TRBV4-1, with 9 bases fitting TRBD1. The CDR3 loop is CASSRNRDRDSPLHF. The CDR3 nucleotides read TGCGCCAGCAGCCGAAACCGGGACAGGGATTCACCCCTCCACTTT.